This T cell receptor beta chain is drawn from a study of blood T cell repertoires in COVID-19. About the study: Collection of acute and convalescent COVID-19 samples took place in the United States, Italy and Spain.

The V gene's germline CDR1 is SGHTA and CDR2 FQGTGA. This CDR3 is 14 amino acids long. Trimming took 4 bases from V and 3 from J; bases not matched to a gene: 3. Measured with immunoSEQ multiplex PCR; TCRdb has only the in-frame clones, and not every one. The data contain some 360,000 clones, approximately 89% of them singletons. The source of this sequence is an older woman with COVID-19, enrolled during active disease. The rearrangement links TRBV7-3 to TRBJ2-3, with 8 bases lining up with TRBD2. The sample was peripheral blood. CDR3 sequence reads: CASSSLAGTDTQYF. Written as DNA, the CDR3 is TGTGCCAGCAGCTCTTTAGCGGGAACAGATACGCAGTATTTT.